This T cell receptor beta chain stems from a study of blood T cells in healthy people across ages. A second about 7 to 12 cycle PCR used barcoded and J-beta primers. TCRdb used MiXCR to reprocess the 5' RACE reads, holding one entry per CDR3 protein. The sample holds about 930,000 distinct CDR3 sequences, almost 30% seen once. The CDR3 runs 12 residues. V was cut by 1 base and J by 5 bases, with 6 bases left in between. The sample was also reused in another study, on T cells of mothers and their children. That work contributes: Once extracted, all RNA went into cDNA synthesis at approximately 1.6 ug per 15 ul. Maternal samples each gave over 9.5 million TCR beta CDR3 reads, and child samples about 3 million each.

The source is a woman aged 40 to 50 in good health. The chain combines TRBV12-3 or TRBV12-4 with TRBJ2-7, with TRBD1 as a possible D gene (5 bases). The sequenced sample was blood. The CDR3 sequence: CASSLDRHEQYF. DNA for the CDR3: TGTGCCAGCAGTTTAGACAGGCACGAGCAGTACTTC.